This TCR beta chain was documented in a study of cytomegalovirus exposure and HLA in healthy donors. Overall study findings and caveats: When the data were analyzed later, several of the most significant clusters appeared to be linked to common viral pathogens. Despite most TCR sequences being rare, some public TCRs occurred in many donors. Productive rates of about 90% or about 30% were seen for most TCR beta V segments in an earlier analysis.

This PCR relied on a set of 60 Vbeta primers and 13 Jbeta primers. Authors' methods: A later analysis tallied some 84 million unique TCR beta chains, 9.5 million to 14 million of them shared. Only in-frame clones appear in the TCRdb table, and some are missing; sequencing was by immunoSEQ multiplex PCR. That table supplies the V and J calls and clone size; D and trimming were determined from the DNA. In the table there are around 130,000 clones, roughly 66% of which are singletons. Germline values: CDR1 SGHVS, CDR2 FQNEAQ. The V gene lost 5 bases and the J gene lost 7 bases, with 14 bases spanning the gap. This CDR3 contains 13 residues. As concerns this clone: Its target is unknown.

V is TRBV7-8 and J is TRBJ1-2, with D maybe TRBD1 (5 bases). The receptor's source is a woman aged 60-75 years in good health and CMV-seronegative. The sequenced material came from PBMCs. CDR3 sequence: CASSARGRGGYTF. The CDR3 coding sequence is TGTGCCAGCAGCGCCCGAGGAAGGGGTGGCTACACCTTC. The full variable domain, in which reference TRBV7-8 and TRBJ1-2 provide the parts outside the CDR3, is GAGVSQSPRYKVAKRGQDVALRCDPISGHVSLFWYQQALGQGPEFLTYFQNEAQLDKSGLPSDRFFAERPEGSVSTLKIQRTQQEDSAVYLCASSARGRGGYTFGSGTRLTVV.